The table lists the clone carrying this T cell receptor (beta chain) with many counts. As yet, its antigen is unknown. The cDNA came from 5'RACE with 10-nucleotide random UMIs. In every sequencing run, more than 170 million TCR-beta sequences were generated from 15-18 subjects. TCRdb re-derived calls from the 5' RACE reads in MiXCR, one entry per CDR3 protein. This sample carries approximately 48,000 distinct CDR3 sequences, roughly 13% of them seen once, and the ten largest clones take 9%. The sample originates from a study of neurological immune-mediated disorders. Whole-study results and caveats: The level of TCR clonal expansion was highest in patients with HTLV-1-associated myelopathy and lowest in multiple sclerosis, where it fell below the level seen in healthy controls.

CDR3 size: 15 residues. Germline V gene lookup returns CDR1 DFQATT and CDR2 SNEGSKA (reference sequence). Trimming removed 1 base at V and 1 base at J, with 13 bases between. This sample's time point: longitudinal time-point 3. Sequenced sample: PBMCs. This receptor was identified in a male donor with HTLV-1-associated myelopathy (HAM/TSP). The rearrangement uses TRBV20-1 and TRBJ2-5; tentative D call: TRBD2 (7 bases). DNA for the CDR3: TGCAGTGCTAGAGGGGGGCGGGGGTTCCAAGAGACCCAGTACTTC. Encoded protein: CSARGGRGFQETQYF.